This T cell receptor (beta chain) was recovered during a study of vaccination effects on CD4 cells after COVID-19. The V gene's germline CDR1 is SGDLS and CDR2 YYNGEE. The V and J ends lost 2 bases and 8 bases, in that order; junction bases with no gene match: 8. The CDR3 is made up of 16 amino acids. Here immunoSEQ multiplex PCR was the method, and the copy in TCRdb shows in-frame clones only, minus some. The sample records approximately 58,000 clones, about 74% being singletons. This clone was seen more than once but under ten times. The antigen is unknown. Following an approximately ten-day culture, CD4+ T cells were purified. Researchers swapped half the medium for IL-2 medium on both days 3 and 7.

This sequence was found in a human donor who received a COVID-19 vaccine. The gene calls are TRBV9 and TRBJ1-6, with 9 nucleotides matching TRBD1. The input for sequencing was CD4+ T cells from PBMCs cultured without peptide, taken before COVID-19 vaccination. The CDR3 DNA is TGTGCCAGCAGCGTCACAGGGGGCGCCCCAGATTCACCCCTCCACTTT. Residues: CASSVTGGAPDSPLHF.